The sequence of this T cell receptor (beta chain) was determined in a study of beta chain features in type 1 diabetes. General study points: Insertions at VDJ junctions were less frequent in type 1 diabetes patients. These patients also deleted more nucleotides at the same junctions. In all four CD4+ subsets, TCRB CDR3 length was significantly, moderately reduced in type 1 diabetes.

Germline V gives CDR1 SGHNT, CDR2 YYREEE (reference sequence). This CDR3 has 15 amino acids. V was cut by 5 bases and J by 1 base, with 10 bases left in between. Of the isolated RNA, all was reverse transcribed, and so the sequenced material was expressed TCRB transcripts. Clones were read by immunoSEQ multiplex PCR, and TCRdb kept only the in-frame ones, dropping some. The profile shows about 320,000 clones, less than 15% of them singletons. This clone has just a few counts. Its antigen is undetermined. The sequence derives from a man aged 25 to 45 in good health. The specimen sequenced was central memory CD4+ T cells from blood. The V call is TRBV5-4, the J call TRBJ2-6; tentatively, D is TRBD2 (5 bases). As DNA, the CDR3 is TGTGCCAGCAGTCGCGGGTGGTCTGGGGCCAACGTCCTGACTTTC. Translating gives CASSRGWSGANVLTF. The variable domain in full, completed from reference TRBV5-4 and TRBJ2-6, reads ETGVTQSPTHLIKTRGQQVTLRCSSQSGHNTVSWYQQALGQGPQFIFQYYREEENGRGNFPPRFSGLQFPNYSSELNVNALELDDSALYLCASSRGWSGANVLTFGAGSRLTVL.